This T cell receptor (beta chain) was identified in a study of blood T cell repertoires in COVID-19. TCRdb's table, derived via immunoSEQ multiplex PCR, lists solely in-frame clones and lacks some. The data contain some 300,000 clones, approximately 84% of them singletons. Adults between roughly 18 and 90 years of age took part from 20 to 25 US areas. The CDR3 consists of 15 residues. V gave up 4 bases and J gave up 5 bases, with 18 bases separating them. Germline-derived CDR1 and CDR2 are SGHNT and YYREEE (reference sequence). The TCR originated in a woman under 40 who had recovered from COVID-19. Sequencing was performed on PBMCs or T cells enriched from blood (not recorded which). This chain joins TRBV5-4 and TRBJ1-1; possible D gene TRBD1, 6 bases. The CDR3 sequence: CASSQEGLGGTEAFF. The CDR3 nucleotides read TGTGCCAGCAGCCAGGAGGGACTAGGGGGGACTGAAGCTTTCTTT.